This TCR beta chain is drawn from a study of blood T cell repertoires in COVID-19. The wider study: The United States, Italy and Spain supplied acute and convalescent COVID-19 samples. Sources were T cells, B-cell-depleted T cells, or PBMCs; the material itself was cDNA or gDNA.

The germline CDR1 and CDR2 sequences are MNHEY and SMNVEV (reference sequence). Unmatched junction bases numbered 10, after V lost 6 bases and J lost 9 bases. The CDR3 consists of 13 residues. Original processing notes: Amplification of reference gene primers provided the estimated nucleated cell counts. Produced via immunoSEQ multiplex PCR; TCRdb's table is partial and in-frame only. D and trimming come from the DNA, and the V and J calls and clone size come from that table. The sample lists more than 95,000 clones; over 65% were seen once. The chain uses TRBV27 and TRBJ2-5; 7 bases are shared with TRBD1. The material sequenced was peripheral blood. This TCR derives from a man in his fifties or sixties with acute or convalescent COVID-19. The CDR3 sequence is CASRRTGRAAQYF. The CDR3 DNA sequence: TGTGCCAGCAGGAGGACAGGCAGGGCGGCCCAGTACTTC.